This entry describes one T cell receptor beta chain. This sample is part of a study of blood T cell repertoires in COVID-19. Across the study: Sample material is recorded as cDNA or gDNA derived from T cells, B-cell-depleted T cells, or PBMCs.

Repertoires were generated with immunoSEQ multiplex PCR, while TCRdb's copy carries only in-frame clones and drops some. This sample has about 300,000 clones, with around 83% found just once. The CDR3 has 13 amino acids. Per germline, CDR1 LNHDA and CDR2 SQIVND (reference sequence). Trimming took 5 bases from V and 13 from J, leaving 20 bases between them. The chain carries TRBV19 and TRBJ1-1, with D possibly matching TRBD1 (5 bases). What was sequenced was peripheral blood. The clonotype originates from a woman aged 50 to 60 with acute or convalescent COVID-19. The CDR3 region is CASSPPGLRRVFF. CDR3 nucleotides: TGTGCCAGTAGTCCACCGGGACTCCGGAGGGTTTTCTTT.